Following are 11 T cell receptor beta chains from one sample sequenced in a study of shared clonotypes between healthy human individuals. Measured with immunoSEQ multiplex PCR; TCRdb has only the in-frame clones, and not every one. The data contain approximately 2.5 million clones, over 85% of them singletons. The specimen sequenced was naive CD4+ T cells from PBMCs. Subset denoted: CD45RA+ positively selected. The receptors here all came from a young man in good health. Some clones in this sample may be carry-over from other donors' samples.

This sequence joins TRBV6-6 and TRBJ2-4; weak D call: TRBD2 (6 bases). V dropped 0 bases and J dropped 5 bases, with 14 bases sitting between them. This CDR3 spans 16 amino acids. CDR1 is MNHNY and CDR2 is SVGAGI in the germline V gene (reference sequence). CDR3 loop: CASSYSSQGGQNIQYF. CDR3 DNA: TGTGCCAGCAGTTACTCGTCCCAGGGAGGTCAAAACATTCAGTACTTC.

J is TRBJ2-6 and V is TRBV5-1; 7 bases fit TRBD1. The CDR3 extends over 15 amino acids. Germline V CDR1 and CDR2: SGHRS, YFSETQ. The ends lost 4 bases at V and 1 base at J; junction bases unmatched: 2. CDR3 nucleotides: TGCGCCAGCAGCGAACAGGGGTCTGGGGCCAACGTCCTGACTTTC. Its protein product is CASSEQGSGANVLTF. The complete variable domain, with remaining parts taken from reference TRBV5-1 and TRBJ2-6, reads KAGVTQTPRYLIKTRGQQVTLSCSPISGHRSVSWYQQTPGQGLQFLFEYFSETQRNKGNFPGRFSGRQFSNSRSEMNVSTLELGDSALYLCASSEQGSGANVLTFGAGSRLTVL.

This clone has a single count. The chain uses TRBV29-1 and TRBJ2-1; either TRBD1 or TRBD2 may supply D (5 bases each). Trimming removed 5 bases at V and 8 bases at J, with 19 bases between. The CDR3 is 14 residues long. The V gene's germline CDR1 is SQVTM and CDR2 ANQGSEA. The CDR3 spells CSVRRDPMRDEQFF. CDR3 DNA: TGCAGCGTTCGCCGGGACCCGATGCGCGATGAGCAGTTCTTC.

The chain is built from TRBV5-1 and TRBJ2-2; 7 nucleotides align to TRBD1. The CDR3 loop spans 16 amino acids. V shed 3 bases and J 0 bases; nucleotides not matched to a gene: 5. Germline V gene sequence: CDR1 SGHRS, CDR2 YFSETQ. The CDR3 nucleotides read TGCGCCAGCAGCTCCCAGGGACAGCCGAACACCGGGGAGCTGTTTTTT. Translated, it gives CASSSQGQPNTGELFF.

The chain carries TRBV5-3 and TRBJ2-7, with TRBD2 identical over 13 bases. TRBV5-3 is treated as an ORF (open reading frame) with a function not yet certain. Losses at the gene ends were 3 bases for V and 3 bases for J; bases not matched to a gene: 18. This CDR3 comprises 20 residues. The CDR3 nucleotides read TGTGCCAGAAGCTCGTGGGACAGGCCCAAACTAGCGGGAGGGATCTACGAGCAGTACTTC. This encodes CARSSWDRPKLAGGIYEQYF.

The chain is built from TRBV30 and TRBJ2-3, with D perhaps given as TRBD1 or TRBD2 (6 bases each). In germline, CDR1 is GTSNPN, CDR2 SVGIG (reference sequence). Trimming left V 0 bases short and J 5 bases short, with 15 bases between. The CDR3 contains 15 residues. The CDR3 DNA sequence: TGTGCCTGGAGTGTAAAGGGGGGTGAGGGAGATACGCAGTATTTT. As protein: CAWSVKGGEGDTQYF.

The chain combines TRBV7-3 with TRBJ1-1; maybe TRBD1 (5 bases). Trimming pared 6 bases from V and 2 bases from J, leaving 13 bases between. Germline lookup yields CDR1 SGHTA and CDR2 FQGTGA. The CDR3 has 14 residues. The chain's CDR3 is CASSPQQVNTEAFF. The CDR3 DNA reads as TGTGCCAGCAGTCCCCAACAGGTAAACACTGAAGCTTTCTTT.

The chain recombines TRBV5-1 with TRBJ1-1; D is unresolved. The CDR3 totals 13 residues. CDR1 is SGHRS and CDR2 is YFSETQ in the germline V gene. Trimming removed 4 bases from V and 5 bases from J, with 12 bases in between. The CDR3 DNA reads as TGCGCCAGCAGCAACAAGGGTGGAACTGAAGCTTTCTTT. Translated, it gives CASSNKGGTEAFF.

This chain joins TRBV28 and TRBJ2-1; a weak D match, TRBD2 (6 bases). Trimming cost V 8 bases and J 2 bases, with 19 bases left between them. CDR1 is MDHEN, CDR2 SYDVKM, per germline. This CDR3 is built from 16 residues. DNA of the CDR3: TGTGCCAGCGGACCCCATAGCGCGGGGACCTACAATGAGCAGTTCTTC. Translating gives CASGPHSAGTYNEQFF.

This chain uses TRBV28 with TRBJ1-5, with 10 bases aligning to TRBD1. Trimming removed 11 bases from V and 0 bases from J; junction bases left unmatched: 4. The CDR3 runs 14 residues. The germline CDR1 and CDR2 sequences are MDHEN and SYDVKM. The DNA for the CDR3 is TGTGCCGGACGGACAGGGGGTAGCAATCAGCCCCAGCATTTT. Its translation: CAGRTGGSNQPQHF.

The J gene is TRBJ1-6, the V gene TRBV4-3; 10 bases align to TRBD1. Germline CDR1 and CDR2: LGHNA and YSLEER. This CDR3 region has 17 residues. Trimming removed 0 bases from V and 7 bases from J; junction bases left unmatched: 6. CDR3 in amino acids: CASSQDQPGQGNSPLHF. CDR3 sequence (DNA): TGCGCCAGCAGCCAAGATCAACCGGGACAGGGGAATTCACCCCTCCACTTT.